Below, 16 T cell receptor beta chains from the same sample are listed, as sequenced in a study of T-cell reconstitution after alpha-beta-depleted transplantation in children. Preparing the TCRbeta library involved the use of unique molecular identifiers. One entry per CDR3 protein results from TCRdb running MiXCR on the PCR reads. Of about 640,000 distinct CDR3 sequences listed, around 17% are singletons. The input for sequencing was PBMCs from the stem cell graft donor, taken from the stem cell graft. The receptors stem from a human donor who donated a stem cell graft to a child with acute myeloid leukemia.

The rearrangement uses TRBV12-3 or TRBV12-4 and TRBJ1-5; D remains unclear. This CDR3 has 14 residues. Deletions cut 3 bases from V and 10 bases from J, with 16 bases between. DNA for the CDR3: TGTGCCAGCAGTTTGGTGGACCGCGCAGGACCCCAGCATTTT. Translation gives CASSLVDRAGPQHF.

This clonotype was seen many times. The chain recombines TRBV12-3 or TRBV12-4 with TRBJ1-2; perhaps TRBD1 as D (5 bases). With 4 bases removed from V and 2 bases from J, the gap between germline ends came to 11 bases. The CDR3 extends over 14 amino acids. This CDR3 reads CASSSGPINYGYTF. The CDR3 nucleotides are TGTGCCAGCAGTTCGGGACCGATAAACTATGGCTACACCTTC.

At least ten counts were recorded for this clonotype. This chain connects TRBV29-1 to TRBJ2-7, with D possibly being TRBD1 (5 bases). The germline V gene has CDR1 SQVTM and CDR2 ANQGSEA. The length of the CDR3 is 14 residues. Trimming left V 2 bases short and J 4 bases short, with 15 bases between. This CDR3 is CSVESGYPFYEQYF. The CDR3 coding sequence is TGCAGCGTTGAATCAGGGTACCCCTTTTACGAGCAGTACTTC.

The chain couples TRBV14 to TRBJ1-6; perhaps TRBD1 as D (6 bases). CDR1 is SGHDN and CDR2 is FVKESK in the germline V gene. V was clipped by 3 bases and J by 7 bases, with 13 bases between them. The CDR3 sequence is 15 residues long. CDR3 nucleotide sequence: TGTGCCAGCAGCCAGGCCAGGGGCAAGAATTCACCCCTCCACTTT. It specifies CASSQARGKNSPLHF. Full variable domain (outside the CDR3, taken from reference TRBV14 and TRBJ1-6): EAGVTQFPSHSVIEKGQTVTLRCDPISGHDNLYWYRRVMGKEIKFLLHFVKESKQDESGMPNNRFLAERTGGTYSTLKVQPAELEDSGVYFCASSQARGKNSPLHFGNGTRLTVT.

The CDR3: CAISGTGDTQYF. The CDR3 nucleotides read TGTGCCATCAGTGGGACAGGAGATACGCAGTATTTT. The V and J genes are TRBV10-3 and TRBJ2-3; 7 bases map to TRBD1. The CDR3 is 12 residues long. Trimming took 4 bases from V and 5 from J; bases not matched to a gene: 0. Looked up from germline, CDR1 is ENHRY and CDR2 is SYGVKD.

This clonotype was counted at least ten times. This rearrangement joins TRBV7-2 to TRBJ2-7; 7 nucleotides match TRBD2. Per the germline V gene, CDR1 is SGHTA and CDR2 is FQGNSA. There are 13 residues in the CDR3. J was trimmed by 4 bases and V by 4 bases; bases with no gene match: 4. The CDR3 reads CASSSGTTYEQYV. CDR3 nucleotides: TGTGCCAGCAGCTCCGGGACTACTTACGAGCAGTACGTC.

This clonotype was counted many times. The rearrangement links TRBV10-3 to TRBJ1-2; tentatively, D is TRBD1 (5 bases). This CDR3 region has 15 residues. Germline V gene sequence: CDR1 ENHRY, CDR2 SYGVKD. Trimming removed 0 bases from V and 4 bases from J, with 12 bases in between. The CDR3 DNA follows: TGTGCCATCAGTGAGTCGGAAAGGGGATCCTATGGCTACACCTTC. Translating gives CAISESERGSYGYTF.

V and J are TRBV20-1 and TRBJ1-6; D may be TRBD1 (5 bases). This CDR3 has 15 amino acids. Trimming removed 6 bases at V and 0 bases at J, with 12 bases between. Germline V gene sequence: CDR1 DFQATT, CDR2 SNEGSKA (reference sequence). CDR3 amino acids: CSAEQEGSYNSPLHF. The CDR3 nucleotides are TGCAGTGCGGAACAGGAGGGCTCCTATAATTCACCCCTCCACTTT.

There are many counts of this clonotype. The chain uses TRBV4-3 and TRBJ1-1; 8 bases match TRBD1. V dropped 10 bases and J dropped 1; count of bases not matched to a gene: 2. Germline lookup yields CDR1 LGHNA and CDR2 YSLEER. The CDR3 covers 12 residues. CDR3 amino acids: CATRGPNTEAFF. CDR3 bases: TGCGCCACCAGGGGGCCGAACACTGAAGCTTTCTTT.

This clonotype was detected many times. The chain links TRBV5-1 to TRBJ1-1; D might be TRBD1 (6 bases). The germline V gene has CDR1 SGHRS and CDR2 YFSETQ. This CDR3 has 13 amino acids. V dropped 2 bases and J dropped 5 bases, with 10 bases sitting between them. CDR3 bases: TGCGCCAGCAGCTTCTCCGGACAGACTGAAGCTTTCTTT. Its protein product is CASSFSGQTEAFF. Combining the CDR3 with reference TRBV5-1 and TRBJ1-1 gives the whole variable domain KAGVTQTPRYLIKTRGQQVTLSCSPISGHRSVSWYQQTPGQGLQFLFEYFSETQRNKGNFPGRFSGRQFSNSRSEMNVSTLELGDSALYLCASSFSGQTEAFFGQGTRLTVV.

The chain joins TRBV24-1 to TRBJ1-5, with D perhaps matching TRBD1 (5 bases). The CDR3 is 12 amino acids. Germline assignment: CDR1 KGHDR and CDR2 SFDVKD. Trimming removed 4 bases from V and 9 bases from J, with 9 bases in between. CDR3 region: CATSERGLPQHF. CDR3 nucleotides: TGTGCCACCAGTGAGAGGGGATTGCCCCAGCATTTT.

This clonotype has a count of ten or more. This chain joins TRBV20-1 and TRBJ2-3; 16 positions match TRBD2. J lost 1 base, V lost 2 bases, and 9 bases had no gene match. Germline-derived CDR1 and CDR2 are DFQATT and SNEGSKA (reference sequence). This CDR3 region has 19 residues. CDR3 protein: CSARSRGTSGGAGTDTQYF. CDR3 bases: TGCAGTGCTAGATCCCGTGGGACTAGCGGGGGGGCGGGCACAGATACGCAGTATTTT.

This clonotype was seen ten or more times. The V and J genes are TRBV29-1 and TRBJ1-2; a weak D match, TRBD1 (5 bases). V lost 3 bases and J lost 8, with 16 bases in between. CDR1 SQVTM and CDR2 ANQGSEA come from the germline V gene. The CDR3 length is 13 residues. The CDR3 region is CSVDRETEWGYTF. CDR3 nucleotides: TGCAGCGTTGACAGGGAAACGGAATGGGGCTACACCTTC.

This clonotype was seen many times. The J gene is TRBJ1-5, the V gene TRBV15; a possible D gene is TRBD1 (5 bases). Trimming left V 5 bases short and J 4 bases short, with 9 bases between. Germline lookup yields CDR1 LNHNV and CDR2 YYDKDF (reference sequence). The CDR3 has 13 amino acids. CDR3 bases: TGTGCCACCAGCGTTCCAGGGAATCAGCCCCAGCATTTT. Translated: CATSVPGNQPQHF.

The chain employs TRBV5-8 and TRBJ1-1; 7 bases agree with TRBD1. The CDR3 consists of 17 residues. Trimming at V came to 6 bases and at J to 0 bases, leaving 14 bases not matched to a gene. Germline values: CDR1 SGHTS, CDR2 YDEGEE. CDR3 residues: CASTTLYDRDMNTEAFF. CDR3 DNA: TGTGCCAGCACAACCTTATACGACAGGGACATGAACACTGAAGCTTTCTTT.

This clonotype was recorded a few times. The chain uses TRBV5-1 and TRBJ2-5; D gene uncertain. The CDR3 is 14 amino acids. The germline gives CDR1 SGHRS, CDR2 YFSETQ. V was clipped by 2 bases and J by 2 bases, with 10 bases between them. CDR3 sequence reads: CASSLFGSQETQYF. The DNA for the CDR3 is TGCGCCAGCAGCTTATTCGGCAGTCAAGAGACCCAGTACTTC.